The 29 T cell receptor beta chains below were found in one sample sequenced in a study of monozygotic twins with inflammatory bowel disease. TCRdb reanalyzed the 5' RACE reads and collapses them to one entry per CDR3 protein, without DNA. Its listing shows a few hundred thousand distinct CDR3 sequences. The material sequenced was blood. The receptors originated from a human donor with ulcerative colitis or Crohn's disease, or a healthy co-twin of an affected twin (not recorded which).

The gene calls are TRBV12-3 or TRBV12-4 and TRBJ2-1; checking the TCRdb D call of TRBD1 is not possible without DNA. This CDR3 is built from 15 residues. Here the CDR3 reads CASRRDRGHYNEQFF.

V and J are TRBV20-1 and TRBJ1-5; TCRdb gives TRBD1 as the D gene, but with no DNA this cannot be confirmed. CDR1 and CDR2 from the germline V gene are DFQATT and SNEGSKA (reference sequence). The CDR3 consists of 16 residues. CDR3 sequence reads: CSARDQGVYSNQPQHF.

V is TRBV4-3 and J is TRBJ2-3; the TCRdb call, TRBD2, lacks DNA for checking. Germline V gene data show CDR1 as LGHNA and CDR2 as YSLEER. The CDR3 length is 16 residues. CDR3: CASSQGRDYLTDTQYF.

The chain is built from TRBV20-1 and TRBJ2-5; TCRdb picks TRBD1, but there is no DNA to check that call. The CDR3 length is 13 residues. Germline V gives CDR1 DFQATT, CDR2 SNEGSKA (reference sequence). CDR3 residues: CSALGRGQETQHF.

CDR3 sequence: CSAREERSSDTQYF. This chain joins TRBV20-1 and TRBJ2-3; there is no DNA to check the TCRdb D call of TRBD2. This CDR3 is 14 amino acids long. Germline values: CDR1 DFQATT, CDR2 SNEGSKA (reference sequence).

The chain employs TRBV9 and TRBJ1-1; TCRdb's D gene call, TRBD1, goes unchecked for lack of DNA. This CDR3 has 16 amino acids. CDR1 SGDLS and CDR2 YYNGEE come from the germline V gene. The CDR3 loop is CASSVGTGTTNTEAFF.

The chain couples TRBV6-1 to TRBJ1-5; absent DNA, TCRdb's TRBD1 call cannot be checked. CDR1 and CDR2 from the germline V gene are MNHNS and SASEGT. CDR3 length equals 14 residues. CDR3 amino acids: CATSGRVPNQPQHF.

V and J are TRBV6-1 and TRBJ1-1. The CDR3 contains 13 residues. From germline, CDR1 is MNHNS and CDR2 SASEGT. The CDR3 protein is CASSEVGSTEAFF.

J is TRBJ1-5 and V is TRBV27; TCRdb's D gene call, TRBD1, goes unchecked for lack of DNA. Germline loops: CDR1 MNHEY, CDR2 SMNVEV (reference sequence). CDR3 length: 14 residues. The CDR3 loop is CASSLGQWDQPQHF.

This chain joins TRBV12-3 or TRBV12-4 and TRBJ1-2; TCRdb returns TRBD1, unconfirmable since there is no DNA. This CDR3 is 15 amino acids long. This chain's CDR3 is CASSEPGQGLGGYTF.

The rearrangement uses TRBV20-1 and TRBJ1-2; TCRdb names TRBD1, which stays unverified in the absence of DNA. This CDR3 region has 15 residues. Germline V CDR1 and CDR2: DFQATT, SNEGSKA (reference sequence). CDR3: CSARDIAPPIYGYTF.

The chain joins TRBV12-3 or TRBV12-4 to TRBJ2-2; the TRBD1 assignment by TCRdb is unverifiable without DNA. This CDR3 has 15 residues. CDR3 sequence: CASSLTQGALGELFF.

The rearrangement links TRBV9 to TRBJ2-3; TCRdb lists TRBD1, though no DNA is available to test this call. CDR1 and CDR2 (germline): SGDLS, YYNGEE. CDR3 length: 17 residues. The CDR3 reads CASSSRDRGGGTDTQYF.

This chain's CDR3 is CASSFGGGAVETQYF. The chain joins TRBV12-3 or TRBV12-4 to TRBJ2-5; TCRdb's D call, TRBD2, is unchecked because there is no DNA. CDR3 length: 15 residues.

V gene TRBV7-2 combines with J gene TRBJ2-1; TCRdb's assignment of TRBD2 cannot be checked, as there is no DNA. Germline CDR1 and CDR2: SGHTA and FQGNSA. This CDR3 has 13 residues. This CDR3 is CASSQLAGRPSFF.

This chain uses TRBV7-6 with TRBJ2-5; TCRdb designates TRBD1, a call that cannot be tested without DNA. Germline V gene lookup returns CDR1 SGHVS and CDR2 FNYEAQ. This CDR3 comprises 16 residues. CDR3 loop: CASSYPRTGDPETQYF. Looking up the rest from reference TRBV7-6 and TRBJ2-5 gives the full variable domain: GAGVSQSPRYKVTKRGQDVALRCDPISGHVSLYWYRQALGQGPEFLTYFNYEAQQDKSGLPNDRFSAERPEGSISTLTIQRTEQRDSAMYRCASSYPRTGDPETQYFGPGTRLLVL.

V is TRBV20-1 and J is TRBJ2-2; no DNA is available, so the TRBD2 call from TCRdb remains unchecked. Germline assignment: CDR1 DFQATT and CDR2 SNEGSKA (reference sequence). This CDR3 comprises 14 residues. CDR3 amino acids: CSASEGTFSGELFF.

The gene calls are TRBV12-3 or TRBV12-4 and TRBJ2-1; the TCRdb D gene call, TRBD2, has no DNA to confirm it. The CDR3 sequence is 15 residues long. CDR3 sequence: CASSPTGTSGYEQFF.

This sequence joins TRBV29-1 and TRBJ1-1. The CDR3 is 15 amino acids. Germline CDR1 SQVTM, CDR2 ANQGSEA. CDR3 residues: CSVAAGWGMNTEAFF.

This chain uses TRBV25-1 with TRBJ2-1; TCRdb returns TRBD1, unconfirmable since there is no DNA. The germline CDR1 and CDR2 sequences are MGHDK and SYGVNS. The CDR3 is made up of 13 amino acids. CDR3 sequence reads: CASIGETYNEQFF.

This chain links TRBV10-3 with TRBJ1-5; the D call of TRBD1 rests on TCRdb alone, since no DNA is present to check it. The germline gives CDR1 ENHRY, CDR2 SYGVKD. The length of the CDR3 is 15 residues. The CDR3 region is CAISPGTAYSQPQHF.

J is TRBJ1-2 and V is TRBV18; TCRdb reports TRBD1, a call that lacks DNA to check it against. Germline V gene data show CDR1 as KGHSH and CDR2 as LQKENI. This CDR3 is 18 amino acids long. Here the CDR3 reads CASSQSPSQGAVPYGYTF.

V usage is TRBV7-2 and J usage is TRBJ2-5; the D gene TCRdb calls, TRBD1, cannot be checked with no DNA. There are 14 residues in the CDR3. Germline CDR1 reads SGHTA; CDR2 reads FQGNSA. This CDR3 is CASSLTPGQETQYF.

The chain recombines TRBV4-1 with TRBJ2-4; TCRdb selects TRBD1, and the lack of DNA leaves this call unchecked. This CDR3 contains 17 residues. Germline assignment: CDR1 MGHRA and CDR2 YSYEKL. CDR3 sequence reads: CASSPRTDGVAKNIQYF.

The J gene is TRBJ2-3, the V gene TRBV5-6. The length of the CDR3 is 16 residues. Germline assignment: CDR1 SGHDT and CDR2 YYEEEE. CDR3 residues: CASSFGPAGSTDTQYF.

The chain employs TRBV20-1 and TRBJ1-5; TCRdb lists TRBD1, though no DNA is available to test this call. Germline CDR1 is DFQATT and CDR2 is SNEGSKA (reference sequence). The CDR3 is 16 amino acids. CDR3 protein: CSASGQKAYSNQPQHF.

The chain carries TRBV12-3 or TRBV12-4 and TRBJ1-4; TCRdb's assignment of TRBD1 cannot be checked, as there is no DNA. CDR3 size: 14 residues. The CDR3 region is CASSPGGNNEKLFF.

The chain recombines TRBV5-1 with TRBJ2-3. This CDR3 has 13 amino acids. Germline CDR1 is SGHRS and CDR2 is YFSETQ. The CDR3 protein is CASADGPTDTQYF.

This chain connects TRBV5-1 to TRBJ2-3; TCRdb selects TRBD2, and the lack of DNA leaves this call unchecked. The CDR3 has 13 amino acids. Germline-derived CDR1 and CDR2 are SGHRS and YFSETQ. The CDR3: CASSNGMTDTQYF.